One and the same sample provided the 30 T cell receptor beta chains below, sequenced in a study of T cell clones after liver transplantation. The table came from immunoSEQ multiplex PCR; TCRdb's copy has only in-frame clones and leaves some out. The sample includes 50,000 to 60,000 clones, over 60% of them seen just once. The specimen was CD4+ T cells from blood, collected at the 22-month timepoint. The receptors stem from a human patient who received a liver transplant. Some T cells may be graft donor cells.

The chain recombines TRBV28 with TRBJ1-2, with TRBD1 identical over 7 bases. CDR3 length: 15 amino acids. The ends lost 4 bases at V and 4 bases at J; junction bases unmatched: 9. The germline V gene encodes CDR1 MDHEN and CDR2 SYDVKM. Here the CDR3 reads CASSWGAGGAYGYTF. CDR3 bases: TGTGCCAGCAGTTGGGGGGCAGGGGGAGCCTATGGCTACACCTTC.

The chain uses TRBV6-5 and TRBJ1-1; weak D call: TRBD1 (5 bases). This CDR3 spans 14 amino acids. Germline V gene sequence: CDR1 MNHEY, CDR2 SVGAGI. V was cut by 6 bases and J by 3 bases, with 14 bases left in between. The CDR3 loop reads CASSSDSRDTEAFF. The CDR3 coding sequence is TGTGCCAGCAGCTCCGACAGTCGGGACACTGAAGCTTTCTTT.

The CDR3 sequence is CASSSDGYEQYF. In DNA form, the CDR3 reads TGTGCCAGCAGCTCGGACGGCTACGAGCAGTACTTC. The genes are TRBV11-3 and TRBJ2-7; no clear D gene. The CDR3 has 12 amino acids. The germline V and J ends were trimmed by 4 bases and 3 bases, with 7 bases remaining between them. The V gene's germline CDR1 is SGHNT and CDR2 YENEEA. Full variable domain (missing parts from reference TRBV11-3 and TRBJ2-7): EAGVVQSPRYKIIEKKQPVAFWCNPISGHNTLYWYLQNLGQGPELLIRYENEEAVDDSQLPKDRFSAERLKGVDSTLKIQPAELGDSAVYLCASSSDGYEQYFGPGTRLTVT.

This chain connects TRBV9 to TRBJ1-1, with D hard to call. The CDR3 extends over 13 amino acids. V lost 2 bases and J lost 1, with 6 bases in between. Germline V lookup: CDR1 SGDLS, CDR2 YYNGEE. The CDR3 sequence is CASSVTANTEAFF. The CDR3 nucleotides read TGTGCCAGCAGCGTGACGGCGAACACTGAAGCTTTCTTT.

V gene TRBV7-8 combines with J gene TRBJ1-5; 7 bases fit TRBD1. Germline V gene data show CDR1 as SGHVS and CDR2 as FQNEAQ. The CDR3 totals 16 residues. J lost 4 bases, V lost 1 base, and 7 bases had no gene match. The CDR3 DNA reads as TGTGCCAGCAGCTTAGGACAGGGTAGTCCTAATCAGCCCCAGCATTTT. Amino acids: CASSLGQGSPNQPQHF.

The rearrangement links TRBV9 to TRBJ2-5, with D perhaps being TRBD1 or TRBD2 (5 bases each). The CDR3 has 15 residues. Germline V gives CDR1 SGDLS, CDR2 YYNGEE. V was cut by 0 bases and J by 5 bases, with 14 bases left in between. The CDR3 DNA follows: TGTGCCAGCAGCGTAGCCCCCAGATGGGGGGAGACCCAGTACTTC. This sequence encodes CASSVAPRWGETQYF.

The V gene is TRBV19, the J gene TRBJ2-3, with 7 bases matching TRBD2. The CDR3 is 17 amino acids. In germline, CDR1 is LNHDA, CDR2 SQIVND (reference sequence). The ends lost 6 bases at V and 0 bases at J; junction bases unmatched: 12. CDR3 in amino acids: CASSFRVRGVSTDTQYF. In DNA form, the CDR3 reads TGTGCCAGTAGCTTTCGCGTCCGGGGGGTTAGCACAGATACGCAGTATTTT.

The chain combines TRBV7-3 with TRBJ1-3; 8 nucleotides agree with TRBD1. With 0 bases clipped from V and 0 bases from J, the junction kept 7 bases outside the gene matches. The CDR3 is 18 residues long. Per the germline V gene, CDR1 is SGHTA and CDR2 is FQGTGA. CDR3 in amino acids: CASSLTGGTGVSGNTIYF. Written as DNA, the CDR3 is TGTGCCAGCAGCTTAACGGGGGGGACAGGAGTCTCTGGAAACACCATATATTTT.

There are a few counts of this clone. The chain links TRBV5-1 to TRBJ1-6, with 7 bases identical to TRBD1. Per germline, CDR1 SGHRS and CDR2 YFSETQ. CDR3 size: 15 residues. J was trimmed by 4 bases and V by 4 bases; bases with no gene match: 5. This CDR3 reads CASSAGDSYNSPLHF. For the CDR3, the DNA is TGCGCCAGCAGCGCCGGGGACAGTTATAATTCACCCCTCCACTTT.

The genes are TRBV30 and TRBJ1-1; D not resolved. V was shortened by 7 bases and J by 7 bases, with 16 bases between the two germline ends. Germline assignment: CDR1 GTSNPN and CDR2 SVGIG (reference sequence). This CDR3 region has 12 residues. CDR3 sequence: CASKRARHEAFF. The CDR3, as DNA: TGTGCCTCTAAACGAGCACGGCATGAAGCTTTCTTT.

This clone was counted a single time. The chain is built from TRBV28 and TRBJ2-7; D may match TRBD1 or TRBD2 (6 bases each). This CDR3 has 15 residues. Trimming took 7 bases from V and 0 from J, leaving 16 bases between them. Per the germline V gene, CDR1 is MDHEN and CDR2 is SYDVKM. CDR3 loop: CASTTGASSSYEQYF. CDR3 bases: TGTGCCAGCACCACGGGGGCCTCAAGCTCCTACGAGCAGTACTTC.

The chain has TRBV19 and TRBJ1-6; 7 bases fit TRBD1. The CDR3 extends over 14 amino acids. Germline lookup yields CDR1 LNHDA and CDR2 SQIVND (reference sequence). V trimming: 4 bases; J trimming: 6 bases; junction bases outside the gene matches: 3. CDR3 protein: CASSTWDSNSPLHF. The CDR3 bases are TGTGCCAGTAGTACCTGGGACAGTAATTCACCCCTCCACTTT. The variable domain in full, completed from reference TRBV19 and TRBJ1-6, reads DGGITQSPKYLFRKEGQNVTLSCEQNLNHDAMYWYRQDPGQGLRLIYYSQIVNDFQKGDIAEGYSVSREKKESFPLTVTSAQKNPTAFYLCASSTWDSNSPLHFGNGTRLTVT.

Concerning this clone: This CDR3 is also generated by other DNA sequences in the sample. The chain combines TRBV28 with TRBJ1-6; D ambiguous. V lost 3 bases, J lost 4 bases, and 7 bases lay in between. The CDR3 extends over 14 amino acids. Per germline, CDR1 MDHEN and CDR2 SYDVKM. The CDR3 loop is CASSFREYNSPLHF. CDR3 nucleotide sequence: TGTGCCAGCAGTTTTAGGGAGTATAATTCACCCCTCCACTTT.

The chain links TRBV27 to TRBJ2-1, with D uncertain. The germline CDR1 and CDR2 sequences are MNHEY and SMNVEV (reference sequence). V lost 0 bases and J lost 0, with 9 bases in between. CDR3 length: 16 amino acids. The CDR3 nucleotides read TGTGCCAGCAGTTTATCACGGTTCCACTCCTACAATGAGCAGTTCTTC. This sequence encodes CASSLSRFHSYNEQFF.

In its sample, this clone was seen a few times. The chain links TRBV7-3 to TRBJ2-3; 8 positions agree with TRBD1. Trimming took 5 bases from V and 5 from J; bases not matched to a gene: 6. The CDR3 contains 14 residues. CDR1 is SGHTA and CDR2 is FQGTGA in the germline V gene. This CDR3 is CASSPQGAEDTQYF. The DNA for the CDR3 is TGTGCCAGCAGCCCTCAGGGGGCTGAAGATACGCAGTATTTT.

This CDR3 reads CAWSDRGGYTF. The CDR3 DNA is TGTGCCTGGAGTGACAGGGGAGGCTACACCTTC. V is TRBV30 and J is TRBJ1-2; TRBD1 matches 7 bases. In germline, CDR1 is GTSNPN, CDR2 SVGIG (reference sequence). The CDR3 length is 11 residues. J gave up 8 bases and V 1 base, and 1 base lay outside the gene matches. The variable domain in full, with the rest retrieved from reference TRBV30 and TRBJ1-2, is SQTIHQWPATLVQPVGSPLSLECTVEGTSNPNLYWYRQAAGRGLQLLFYSVGIGQISSEVPQNLSASRPQDRQFILSSKKLLLSDSGFYLCAWSDRGGYTFGSGTRLTVV.

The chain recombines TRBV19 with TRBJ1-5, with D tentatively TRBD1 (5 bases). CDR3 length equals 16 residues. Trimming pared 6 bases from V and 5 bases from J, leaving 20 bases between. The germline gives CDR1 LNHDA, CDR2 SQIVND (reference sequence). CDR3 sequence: CASRVRQGGRDQPQHF. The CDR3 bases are TGTGCCAGTAGAGTGAGGCAGGGAGGACGGGATCAGCCCCAGCATTTT. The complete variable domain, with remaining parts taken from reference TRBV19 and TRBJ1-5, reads DGGITQSPKYLFRKEGQNVTLSCEQNLNHDAMYWYRQDPGQGLRLIYYSQIVNDFQKGDIAEGYSVSREKKESFPLTVTSAQKNPTAFYLCASRVRQGGRDQPQHFGDGTRLSIL.

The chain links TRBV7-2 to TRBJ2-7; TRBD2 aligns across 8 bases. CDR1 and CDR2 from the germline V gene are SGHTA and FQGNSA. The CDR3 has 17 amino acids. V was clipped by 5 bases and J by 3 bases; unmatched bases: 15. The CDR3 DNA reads TGTGCCAGCAGCAAAGCAGGTGCGGGGGGCGGCTACTACGAGCAGTACTTC. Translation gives CASSKAGAGGGYYEQYF.

CDR3 DNA sequence: TGTGCCAGCAGTGAAGAGGGGAGGGCAGGTTCGCGTGGCTACACCTTC. It translates to CASSEEGRAGSRGYTF. The chain combines TRBV6-1 with TRBJ1-2, with D perhaps matching TRBD1 (5 bases). The germline gives CDR1 MNHNS, CDR2 SASEGT. This CDR3 comprises 16 residues. Trimming cost V 1 base and J 7 bases, with 19 bases left between them.

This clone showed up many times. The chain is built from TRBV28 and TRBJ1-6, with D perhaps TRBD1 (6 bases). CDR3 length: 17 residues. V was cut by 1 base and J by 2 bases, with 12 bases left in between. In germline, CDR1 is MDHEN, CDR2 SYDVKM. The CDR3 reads CASSLSSGATYNSPLHF. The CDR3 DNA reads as TGTGCCAGCAGTTTATCGTCAGGGGCAACCTATAATTCACCCCTCCACTTT.

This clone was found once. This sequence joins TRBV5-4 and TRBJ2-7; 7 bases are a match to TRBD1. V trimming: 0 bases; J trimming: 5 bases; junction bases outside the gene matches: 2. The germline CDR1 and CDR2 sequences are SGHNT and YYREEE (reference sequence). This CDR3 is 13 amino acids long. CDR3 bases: TGTGCCAGCAGCTTGGCAGGGGGAGACGAGCAGTACTTC. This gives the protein CASSLAGGDEQYF.

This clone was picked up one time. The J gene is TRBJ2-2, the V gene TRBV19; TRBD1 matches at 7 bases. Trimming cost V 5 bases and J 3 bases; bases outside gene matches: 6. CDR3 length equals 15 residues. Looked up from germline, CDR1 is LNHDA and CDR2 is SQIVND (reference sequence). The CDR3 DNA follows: TGTGCCAGTAGTCCCCGACAGGGATACACCGGGGAGCTGTTTTTT. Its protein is CASSPRQGYTGELFF.

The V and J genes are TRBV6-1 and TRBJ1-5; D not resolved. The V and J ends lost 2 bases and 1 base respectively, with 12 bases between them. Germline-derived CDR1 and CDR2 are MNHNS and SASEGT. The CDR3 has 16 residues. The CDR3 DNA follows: TGTGCCAGCAGTGAACAGCCGGGCAAGAGCAATCAGCCCCAGCATTTT. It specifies CASSEQPGKSNQPQHF.

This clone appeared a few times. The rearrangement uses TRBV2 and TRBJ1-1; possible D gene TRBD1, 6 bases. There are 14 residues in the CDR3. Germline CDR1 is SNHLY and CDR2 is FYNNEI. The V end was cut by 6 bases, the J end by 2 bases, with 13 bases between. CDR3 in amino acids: CASRVTGYNTEAFF. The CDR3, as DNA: TGTGCCAGCAGGGTTACAGGGTACAACACTGAAGCTTTCTTT.

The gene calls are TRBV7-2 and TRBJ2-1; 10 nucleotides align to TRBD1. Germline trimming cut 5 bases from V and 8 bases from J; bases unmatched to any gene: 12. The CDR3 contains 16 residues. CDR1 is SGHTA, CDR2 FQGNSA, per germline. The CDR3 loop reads CASSPTGQGIGDEQFF. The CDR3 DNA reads TGTGCCAGCAGCCCGACGGGACAGGGGATAGGCGATGAGCAGTTCTTC.

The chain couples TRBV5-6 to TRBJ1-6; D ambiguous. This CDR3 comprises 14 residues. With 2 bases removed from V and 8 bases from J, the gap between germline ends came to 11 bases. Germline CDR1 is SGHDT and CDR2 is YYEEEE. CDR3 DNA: TGTGCCAGCAGCTTCCAGGCAGGCTATTCACCCCTCCACTTT. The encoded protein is CASSFQAGYSPLHF.

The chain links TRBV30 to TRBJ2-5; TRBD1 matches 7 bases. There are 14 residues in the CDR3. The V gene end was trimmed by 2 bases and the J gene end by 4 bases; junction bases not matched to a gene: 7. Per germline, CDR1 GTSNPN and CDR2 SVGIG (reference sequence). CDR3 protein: CAWSSTGVVETQYF. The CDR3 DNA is TGTGCCTGGAGTTCAACAGGGGTGGTAGAGACCCAGTACTTC.

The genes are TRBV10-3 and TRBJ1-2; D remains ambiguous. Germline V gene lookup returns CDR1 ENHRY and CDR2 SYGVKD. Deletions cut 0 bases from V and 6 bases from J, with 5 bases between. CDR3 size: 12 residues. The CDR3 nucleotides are TGTGCCATCAGTGAGTCCGTAAATGGCTACACCTTC. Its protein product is CAISESVNGYTF.

The CDR3 is CASSRGGLGNEQFF. For the CDR3, the DNA is TGTGCCAGTAGTAGGGGTGGACTTGGCAATGAGCAGTTCTTC. The chain links TRBV19 to TRBJ2-1, with D possibly matching TRBD2 (5 bases). The germline gives CDR1 LNHDA, CDR2 SQIVND (reference sequence). Trimming removed 4 bases from V and 6 bases from J, with 13 bases in between. This CDR3 has 14 amino acids.

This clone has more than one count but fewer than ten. The CDR3 protein is CAISDQPQYNSPLHF. The CDR3 nucleotides read TGTGCCATCAGTGACCAGCCCCAATATAATTCACCCCTCCACTTT. The chain employs TRBV10-3 and TRBJ1-6; D unclear. The length of the CDR3 is 15 residues. CDR1 is ENHRY and CDR2 is SYGVKD in the germline V gene. Trimming took 3 bases from V and 4 from J, leaving 10 bases between them.